This record concerns one T cell receptor beta chain sequence. Its antigen is as yet unknown. This entry belongs to a study of early T cells in non-severe SARS-CoV-2 infection. Study information: It was bulk RNA from unsorted whole blood that was sequenced, and the chains were unpaired. Study observations and caveats: Matches to VDJdb favored anti-spike CD8 responses and missed private and CD4 specificities.

Between the trimmed V and J ends, which lost 7 bases and 7 bases, there was a span of 19 bases. The CDR3 runs to 15 residues. Germline V gene sequence: CDR1 MNHNY, CDR2 SVGAGI (reference sequence). Individual cDNA molecules received unique molecular identifiers. TCRdb re-called the 5' RACE reads with MiXCR, one entry per CDR3 protein. The sample yields roughly 49,000 distinct CDR3 sequences, 3.5% to 5% seen once. The receptor comes from an adult who was a healthcare worker with PCR-confirmed SARS-CoV-2 infection or an uninfected control (not recorded which). The chain carries TRBV6-6 and TRBJ1-4; a possible D gene is TRBD1 (6 bases). Input material: whole blood. As DNA, the CDR3 is TGTGCCAGCACCTCGCCGGACAGAGGAGGTGAAAAACTGTTTTTT. Translation gives CASTSPDRGGEKLFF.